This TCR beta chain appears in the sequencing data of a study of glioma-infiltrating T cells after dendritic cell vaccination. Study-wide background: Dendritic cell vaccination trial patients had either newly diagnosed or recurrent glioblastoma.

Study results and limitations: No direct clonality-survival link was found; a diverse polyclonal response may matter.

On this clone itself: Its antigen is undetermined.

Up to roughly 2 ug genomic DNA was used for TCRB CDR3 amplification. TCRdb's copy holds only in-frame clones and misses some; the assay was immunoSEQ multiplex PCR. The sample shows over 90,000 clones, over 65% of them seen only once. Trimming removed 6 bases at V and 6 bases at J, with 13 bases between. Germline V lookup: CDR1 LNHDA, CDR2 SQIVND (reference sequence). This CDR3 is 13 amino acids long. Patients had residual fresh-frozen tumor tissue and more than two years of survival data. The receptor was isolated from a human donor with glioblastoma. The rearrangement joins TRBV19 to TRBJ2-3, with D possibly matching TRBD1 (5 bases). The sequenced sample was blood, obtained before dendritic cell vaccination. The CDR3 bases are TGTGCCAGTAGATCAGGGAAGACGGATACGCAGTATTTT. Its protein product is CASRSGKTDTQYF.